A single count supports the clone carrying this T cell receptor beta chain. Antigen specificity is unknown. The sample comes from a study of T cell responses to AZD1222 COVID-19 vaccine. The CDR3 is 14 amino acids. TCRdb's table, derived via immunoSEQ multiplex PCR, lists solely in-frame clones and lacks some. The table records over 150,000 clones, 85% to 95% of them present only once. Study-wide results and limits: Every sample of the repertoires postdated the peak T cell response.

The chain joins TRBV12-2 to TRBJ2-1. TRBV12-2 counts as a pseudogene. This clonotype was sampled from an adult who received the MenACWY meningococcal vaccine as a control. The source was peripheral blood, collected 28 days after the second dose of the MenACWY control vaccine. The CDR3 reads CASLPKGWGFGQFF. For the CDR3, the DNA is TGTGCAAGTCTCCCGAAGGGATGGGGGTTTGGGCAGTTCTTC.